A single TCR beta chain is shown here with its context. The antigen is unknown. CDR1 and CDR2 (germline): LNHDA, SQIVND (reference sequence). Trimming pared 5 bases from V and 5 bases from J, leaving 16 bases between. CDR3 length: 16 amino acids. TCRdb passed the reads through MiXCR, listing each CDR3 protein once. Of around 500,000 distinct CDR3 sequences in the sample, about two fifths were seen once. This sample was included in a study of T cell repertoires in cytomegalovirus infection. Study information: Selected CMV epitopes included recently identified HLA-C-restricted ones as well as well-studied HLA-B-restricted ones. The public TCR beta signatures pointed to both CMV infection and matching HLA type.

Study-wide points: Clonotype analysis showed dominance of the ex vivo response by HLA-C-restricted CMV-specific TCR beta clonotypes. Using cumulative public TCR beta family frequency, the authors identified those who carried CMV together with the relevant HLA.

This specimen was cultured PBMCs, taken from culture after CMV antigen stimulation. The rearrangement joins TRBV19 to TRBJ1-6, with D possibly being TRBD1 (5 bases). This clonotype was obtained from a human donor in good health (CMV status not recorded). Some clones in this sample may be carry-over from other donors' samples. The CDR3 sequence: CASSRGRGANNSPLHF. The CDR3 DNA follows: TGTGCCAGTAGTCGGGGCCGCGGGGCCAATAATTCACCCCTCCACTTT.